The 13 T cell receptor beta chains below all came from one sample that was sequenced in a study of early T cells in non-severe SARS-CoV-2 infection (dated by TCRdb to the early 2020s). Libraries were made using 5' RACE. The sequencer was a NextSeq 500. Clones were called with MiXCR by TCRdb after fastp trimmed the public reads at Q25, and only in-frame beta chains were retained. Each CDR3 protein appears once, grouped with its most common genes and DNA. The sample records about 26,000 distinct CDR3 sequences, about 4.5% of which are singletons. The ten largest account for over 9.5% of the sample. The sequencing sample was made of whole blood. These receptors all stem from an adult who was a healthcare worker with PCR-confirmed SARS-CoV-2 infection or an uninfected control (not recorded which).

This clonotype has a count of ten or more. The chain has TRBV11-2 and TRBJ1-1; no clear D. The CDR3 is made up of 14 amino acids. Germline V gene lookup returns CDR1 SGHAT and CDR2 FQNNGV. V was clipped by 2 bases and J by 2 bases, with 9 bases between them. CDR3 protein: CASSLIGPNTEAFF. In DNA form, the CDR3 reads TGTGCCAGCAGCTTAATTGGACCCAACACTGAAGCTTTCTTT.

This clonotype was seen repeatedly, ten times or more. The V gene is TRBV28, the J gene TRBJ1-1, with D possibly being TRBD1 (6 bases). The ends were cut back, 5 bases at V and 4 bases at J, with 14 bases in the middle. The CDR3 runs to 14 residues. The germline gives CDR1 MDHEN, CDR2 SYDVKM. The CDR3 DNA follows: TGTGCCAGCAGTATGAGGGGGATTGGCACTGAAGCTTTCTTT. This encodes CASSMRGIGTEAFF. Combining the CDR3 with reference TRBV28 and TRBJ1-1 gives the whole variable domain DVKVTQSSRYLVKRTGEKVFLECVQDMDHENMFWYRQDPGLGLRLIYFSYDVKMKEKGDIPEGYSVSREKKERFSLILESASTNQTSMYLCASSMRGIGTEAFFGQGTRLTVV.

The table lists this clonotype with many counts. J is TRBJ2-2 and V is TRBV4-2; 8 bases fit TRBD2. Trimming removed 0 bases from V and 6 bases from J; junction bases left unmatched: 6. From germline, CDR1 is LGHNA and CDR2 YNFKEQ. This CDR3 contains 16 residues. CDR3 protein: CASSQEAGVAAGELFF. DNA for the CDR3: TGTGCCAGCAGCCAAGAAGCGGGAGTGGCCGCCGGGGAGCTGTTTTTT.

This clonotype was recorded many times. This chain connects TRBV13 to TRBJ2-6, with TRBD1 identical over 10 bases. The CDR3 length is 18 residues. Germline CDR1 PRHDT, CDR2 FYEKMQ (reference sequence). V lost 5 bases to trimming and J lost 1 base; unmatched junction nucleotides: 8. CDR3: CASSLAGDRGSGANVLTF. CDR3 nucleotides: TGTGCCAGCAGCCTAGCTGGGGACAGGGGTTCTGGGGCCAACGTCCTGACTTTC.

This chain connects TRBV12-3 or TRBV12-4 to TRBJ2-3; D gene ambiguous. With 3 bases removed from V and 4 bases from J, the gap between germline ends came to 8 bases. The CDR3 sequence is 13 residues long. The CDR3 spells CASSFTIADTQYF. The CDR3 region has the DNA TGTGCCAGCAGTTTTACCATCGCAGATACGCAGTATTTT.

This clonotype was detected a few times. The CDR3 loop reads CAITGTESYEQYF. In DNA, the CDR3 is TGTGCCATCACCGGGACGGAGTCCTACGAGCAGTACTTC. This chain joins TRBV28 and TRBJ2-7, with D tentatively TRBD1 or TRBD2 (5 bases each). The CDR3 consists of 13 residues. With 10 bases removed from V and 1 base from J, the gap between germline ends came to 14 bases. In germline, CDR1 is MDHEN, CDR2 SYDVKM.

This clonotype was counted many times. The gene calls are TRBV29-1 and TRBJ2-1, with TRBD2 matching over 10 bases. From germline, CDR1 is SQVTM and CDR2 ANQGSEA. The CDR3 consists of 14 residues. J gave up 4 bases and V 8 bases, and 8 bases lay outside the gene matches. The CDR3 sequence is CSTSGLAAYNEQFF. CDR3 in DNA: TGCAGCACGAGTGGACTAGCGGCTTACAATGAGCAGTTCTTC.

This clonotype has more than one count but fewer than ten. J is TRBJ2-6 and V is TRBV4-3; D gene unclear. The CDR3 is made up of 19 amino acids. CDR1 LGHNA and CDR2 YSLEER come from the germline V gene. The germline V and J ends were trimmed by 0 bases and 0 bases, with 15 bases remaining between them. The CDR3 here is CASSQDPVLEPSGANVLTF. The CDR3 DNA reads TGCGCCAGCAGCCAAGATCCGGTACTGGAACCCTCTGGGGCCAACGTCCTGACTTTC.

This clonotype was recorded many times. V usage is TRBV5-6 and J usage is TRBJ2-3; 9 nucleotides align to TRBD1. Germline V gives CDR1 SGHDT, CDR2 YYEEEE. J lost 2 bases, V lost 3 bases, and 4 bases had no gene match. This CDR3 contains 15 residues. The CDR3 bases are TGTGCCAGCAGCTGGGGGACAGGGTCCACAGATACGCAGTATTTT. This codes for CASSWGTGSTDTQYF.

This chain uses TRBV29-1 with TRBJ2-7; possible D gene TRBD1, 5 bases. The CDR3 has 13 residues. The V end was cut by 7 bases, the J end by 0 bases, with 13 bases between. Germline lookup yields CDR1 SQVTM and CDR2 ANQGSEA. The CDR3 reads CSARSGNSYEQYF. The CDR3 region has the DNA TGCAGCGCCCGGTCAGGGAACTCCTACGAGCAGTACTTC.

At least ten counts were recorded for this clonotype. The chain combines TRBV7-6 with TRBJ2-7; 7 nucleotides match TRBD1. The CDR3 runs 13 residues. The germline V gene encodes CDR1 SGHVS and CDR2 FNYEAQ. V shed 3 bases and J 2 bases; nucleotides not matched to a gene: 1. The CDR3 is CASSFGQAYEQYF. CDR3 nucleotides: TGTGCCAGCAGCTTCGGACAGGCCTACGAGCAGTACTTC. Full variable domain (remainder filled in from reference TRBV7-6 and TRBJ2-7): GAGVSQSPRYKVTKRGQDVALRCDPISGHVSLYWYRQALGQGPEFLTYFNYEAQQDKSGLPNDRFSAERPEGSISTLTIQRTEQRDSAMYRCASSFGQAYEQYFGPGTRLTVT.

The V gene is TRBV7-9, the J gene TRBJ2-5, with D possibly being TRBD2 (5 bases). Between the trimmed V and J ends, which lost 4 bases and 2 bases, there was a span of 17 bases. This CDR3 has 16 residues. Germline loops: CDR1 SEHNR, CDR2 FQNEAQ (reference sequence). The CDR3 nucleotides read TGTGCCAGCAGCTCCACCGAGCGGAGGAATCAAGAGACCCAGTACTTC. As protein: CASSSTERRNQETQYF.

The chain uses TRBV18 and TRBJ2-3; D uncertain. Germline V gene data show CDR1 as KGHSH and CDR2 as LQKENI. The V and J ends lost 6 bases and 6 bases respectively, with 16 bases between them. The CDR3 sequence is 14 residues long. The CDR3 protein is CASSLAQAIDTQYF. As DNA, the CDR3 is TGTGCCAGCTCCCTGGCCCAAGCGATTGATACGCAGTATTTT.